This TCR beta chain was sequenced for a study of beta chain features in type 1 diabetes. Study in general: Healthy donors, compared against patients, showed similar age, gender and cell yields. Whole-study results and caveats: A definitive answer on HLA type influencing TCRB rearrangement was not reached here.

As for this clone: Its antigen is still unknown.

cDNA synthesis used the whole RNA isolate, giving expressed TCRB sequences. Sequenced by immunoSEQ multiplex PCR; TCRdb stores in-frame clones only, minus some. The sample has about 360,000 clones; around 12% are singletons. The sequence was collected from a man aged 18 to 29 in good health. Sequencing was carried out using naive CD4+ T cells from blood.

This CDR3 is CAWSAGLAGGDTQYF. CDR3 coding DNA: TGTGCCTGGAGCGCGGGACTAGCGGGTGGAGATACGCAGTATTTT. The V call is TRBV30, the J call TRBJ2-3, with TRBD2 matching over 12 bases. This CDR3 is built from 15 residues. Per germline, CDR1 GTSNPN and CDR2 SVGIG (reference sequence). The trim removed 3 bases at V and 5 bases at J, leaving 6 bases unmatched.